The 2 T cell receptor beta chains below were found in one sample sequenced in a study of blood T cell repertoires in COVID-19. Libraries were prepared by immunoSEQ multiplex PCR; TCRdb keeps only in-frame clonotypes and omits some of them. The sample contains some 180,000 clones, around 88% of which appear only once. Sequenced sample: peripheral blood. These receptors were obtained from a woman between 70 and 85 years old who had recovered from COVID-19.

This clone was found once. V usage is TRBV11-2 and J usage is TRBJ1-1; the match to TRBD1 covers 8 bases. CDR3 length: 18 residues. V shed 5 bases and J 0 bases; nucleotides not matched to a gene: 14. The germline gives CDR1 SGHAT, CDR2 FQNNGV. CDR3 sequence (DNA): TGTGCCAGCAGCCCCGGGACAGGCCCTCCTCTCATGAACACTGAAGCTTTCTTT. It specifies CASSPGTGPPLMNTEAFF. The full variable domain, with the rest looked up from reference TRBV11-2 and TRBJ1-1, is EAGVAQSPRYKIIEKRQSVAFWCNPISGHATLYWYQQILGQGPKLLIQFQNNGVVDDSQLPKDRFSAERLKGVDSTLKIQPAKLEDSAVYLCASSPGTGPPLMNTEAFFGQGTRLTVV.

The CDR3 region is CASSARTEGIQYF. In DNA, the CDR3 is TGCGCCAGCAGCGCACGGACAGAGGGAATTCAGTACTTC. The chain employs TRBV5-1 and TRBJ2-4; D may be TRBD1 (6 bases). Trimming stripped 4 bases from V and 10 bases from J, with 15 bases between. The CDR3 length is 13 residues. The germline V gene encodes CDR1 SGHRS and CDR2 YFSETQ.